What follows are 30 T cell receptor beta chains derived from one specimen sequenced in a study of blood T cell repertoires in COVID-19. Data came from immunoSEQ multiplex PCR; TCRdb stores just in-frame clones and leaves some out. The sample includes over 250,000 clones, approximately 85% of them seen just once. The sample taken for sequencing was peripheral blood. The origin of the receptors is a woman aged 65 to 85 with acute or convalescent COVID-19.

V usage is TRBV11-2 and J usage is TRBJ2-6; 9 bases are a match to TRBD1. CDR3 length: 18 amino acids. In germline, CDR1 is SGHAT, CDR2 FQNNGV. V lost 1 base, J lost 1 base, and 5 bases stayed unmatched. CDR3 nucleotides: TGTGCCAGCAGCTTAGGGGGACAGGGTTCGTCTGGGGCCAACGTCCTGACTTTC. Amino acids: CASSLGGQGSSGANVLTF.

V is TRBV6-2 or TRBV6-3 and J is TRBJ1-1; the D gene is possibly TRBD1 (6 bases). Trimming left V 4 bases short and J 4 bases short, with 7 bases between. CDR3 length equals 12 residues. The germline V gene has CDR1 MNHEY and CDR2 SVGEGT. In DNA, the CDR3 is TGTGCCAGCAGTTCAGGGGTCACTGAAGCTTTCTTT. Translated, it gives CASSSGVTEAFF.

Here the CDR3 reads CASSDRQKPNEQFF. In nucleotides, the CDR3 is TGTGCCAGCAGTGATCGTCAGAAACCCAATGAGCAGTTCTTC. The rearrangement uses TRBV25-1 and TRBJ2-1; D is undetermined. V was pared by 3 bases and J by 6 bases, with 12 bases between. The CDR3 spans 14 residues. Per germline, CDR1 MGHDK and CDR2 SYGVNS.

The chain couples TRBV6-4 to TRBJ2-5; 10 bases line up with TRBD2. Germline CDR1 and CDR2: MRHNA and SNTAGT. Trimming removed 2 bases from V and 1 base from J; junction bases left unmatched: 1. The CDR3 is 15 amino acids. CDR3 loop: CASSDPSGGQETQYF. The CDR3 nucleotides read TGTGCCAGCAGTGACCCTAGCGGGGGCCAAGAGACCCAGTACTTC.

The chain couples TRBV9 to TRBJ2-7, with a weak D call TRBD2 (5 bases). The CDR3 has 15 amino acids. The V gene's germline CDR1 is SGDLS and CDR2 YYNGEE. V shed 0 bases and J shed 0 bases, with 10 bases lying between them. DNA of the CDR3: TGTGCCAGCAGCGTAGGCGGTACTAGCTCCTACGAGCAGTACTTC. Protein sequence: CASSVGGTSSYEQYF.

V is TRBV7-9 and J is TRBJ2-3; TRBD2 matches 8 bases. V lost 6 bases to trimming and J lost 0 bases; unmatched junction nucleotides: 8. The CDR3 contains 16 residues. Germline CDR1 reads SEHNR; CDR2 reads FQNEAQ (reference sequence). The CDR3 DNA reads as TGTGCCAGCAGTTCTCAGCGGGGGACAAGCACAGATACGCAGTATTTT. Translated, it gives CASSSQRGTSTDTQYF.

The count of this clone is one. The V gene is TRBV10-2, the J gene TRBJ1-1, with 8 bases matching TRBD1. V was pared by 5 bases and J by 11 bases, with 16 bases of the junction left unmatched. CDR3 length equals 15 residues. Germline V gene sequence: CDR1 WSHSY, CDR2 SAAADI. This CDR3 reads CASSPTGGQDSLAFF. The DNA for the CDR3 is TGCGCCAGCAGTCCGACTGGGGGACAGGATTCCCTGGCTTTCTTT.

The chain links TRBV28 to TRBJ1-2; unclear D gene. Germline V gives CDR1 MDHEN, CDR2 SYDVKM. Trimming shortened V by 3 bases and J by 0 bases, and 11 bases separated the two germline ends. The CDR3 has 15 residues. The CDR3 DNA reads TGTGCCAGCAGTTTTAGTCCGGGTTCTAACTATGGCTACACCTTC. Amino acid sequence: CASSFSPGSNYGYTF.

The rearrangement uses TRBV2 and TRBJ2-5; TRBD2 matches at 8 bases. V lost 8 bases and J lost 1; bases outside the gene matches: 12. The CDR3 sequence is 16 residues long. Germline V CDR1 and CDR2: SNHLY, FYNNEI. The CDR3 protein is CASQLMGGGLQETQYF. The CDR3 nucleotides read TGTGCCAGCCAGTTGATGGGCGGGGGGCTCCAAGAGACCCAGTACTTC.

The CDR3 region is CASSDQGQGQPQHF. The CDR3 DNA sequence: TGTGCCAGCAGTGACCAGGGTCAGGGCCAGCCCCAGCATTTT. The chain employs TRBV2 and TRBJ1-5; perhaps TRBD1 as D (5 bases). CDR1 and CDR2 from the germline V gene are SNHLY and FYNNEI. Trimming took 3 bases from V and 7 from J, leaving 13 bases between them. This CDR3 region has 14 residues.

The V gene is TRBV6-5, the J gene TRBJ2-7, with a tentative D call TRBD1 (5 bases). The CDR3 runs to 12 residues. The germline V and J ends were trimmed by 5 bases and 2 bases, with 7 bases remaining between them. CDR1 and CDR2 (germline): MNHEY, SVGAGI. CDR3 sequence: CASSKGTYEQYF. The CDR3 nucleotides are TGTGCCAGCAGTAAGGGGACCTACGAGCAGTACTTC.

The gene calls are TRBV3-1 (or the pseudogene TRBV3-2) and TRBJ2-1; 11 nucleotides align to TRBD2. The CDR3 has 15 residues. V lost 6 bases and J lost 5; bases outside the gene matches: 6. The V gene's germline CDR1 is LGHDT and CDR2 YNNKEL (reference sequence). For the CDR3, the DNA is TGTGCCAGCAGAGTAGCGGGGGGGCTTAACAATGAGCAGTTCTTC. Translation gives CASRVAGGLNNEQFF.

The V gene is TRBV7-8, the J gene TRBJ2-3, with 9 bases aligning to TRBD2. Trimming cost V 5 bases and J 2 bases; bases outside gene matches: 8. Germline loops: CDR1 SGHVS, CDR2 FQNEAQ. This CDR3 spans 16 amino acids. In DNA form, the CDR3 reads TGTGCCAGCAGCCCCGGACTAGCGCGGACCACAGATACGCAGTATTTT. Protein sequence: CASSPGLARTTDTQYF.

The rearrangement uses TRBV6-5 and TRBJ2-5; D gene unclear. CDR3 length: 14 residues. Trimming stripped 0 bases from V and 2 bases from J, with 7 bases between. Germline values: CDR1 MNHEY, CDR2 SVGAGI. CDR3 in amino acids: CASSYSPGQETQYF. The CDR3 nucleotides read TGTGCCAGCAGTTACTCGCCAGGACAAGAGACCCAGTACTTC.

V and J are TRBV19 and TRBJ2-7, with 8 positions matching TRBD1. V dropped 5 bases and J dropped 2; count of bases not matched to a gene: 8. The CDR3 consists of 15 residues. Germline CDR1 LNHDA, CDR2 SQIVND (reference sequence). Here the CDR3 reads CASSLGTGITYEQYF. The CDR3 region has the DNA TGTGCCAGTAGTCTCGGGACAGGAATTACCTACGAGCAGTACTTC.

Here the CDR3 reads CASSRQTGNNEQFF. CDR3 coding DNA: TGTGCCAGCTCACGACAGACAGGGAACAATGAGCAGTTCTTC. The J gene is TRBJ2-1, the V gene TRBV18; 7 bases are a match to TRBD1. This CDR3 is built from 14 residues. Germline values: CDR1 KGHSH, CDR2 LQKENI. V lost 4 bases and J lost 5; bases outside the gene matches: 5.

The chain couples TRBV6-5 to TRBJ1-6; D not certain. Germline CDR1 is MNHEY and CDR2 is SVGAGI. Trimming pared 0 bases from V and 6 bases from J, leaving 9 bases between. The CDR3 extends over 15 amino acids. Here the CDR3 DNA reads TGTGCCAGCAGTTACTCTACGGGGTTTAATTCACCCCTCCACTTT. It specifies CASSYSTGFNSPLHF.

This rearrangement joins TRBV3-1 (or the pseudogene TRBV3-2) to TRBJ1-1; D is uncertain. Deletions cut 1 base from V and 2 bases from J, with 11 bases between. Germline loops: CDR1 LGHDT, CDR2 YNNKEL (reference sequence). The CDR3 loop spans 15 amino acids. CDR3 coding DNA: TGTGCCAGCAGCCAAGTGCTTGAGGGAAACACTGAAGCTTTCTTT. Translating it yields CASSQVLEGNTEAFF.

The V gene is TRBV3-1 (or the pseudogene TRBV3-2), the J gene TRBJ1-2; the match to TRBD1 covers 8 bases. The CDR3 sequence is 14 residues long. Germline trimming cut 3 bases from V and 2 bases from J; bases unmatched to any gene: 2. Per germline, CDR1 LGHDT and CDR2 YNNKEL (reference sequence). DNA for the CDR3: TGTGCCAGCAGCCATCGGACAGGGAACTATGGCTACACCTTC. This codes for CASSHRTGNYGYTF.

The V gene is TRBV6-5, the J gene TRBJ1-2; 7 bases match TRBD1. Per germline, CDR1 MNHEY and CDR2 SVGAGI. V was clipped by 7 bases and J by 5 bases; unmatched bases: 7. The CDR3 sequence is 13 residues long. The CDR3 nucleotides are TGTGCCAGCACCTGGGAACAGGGGTATGGCTACACCTTC. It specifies CASTWEQGYGYTF.

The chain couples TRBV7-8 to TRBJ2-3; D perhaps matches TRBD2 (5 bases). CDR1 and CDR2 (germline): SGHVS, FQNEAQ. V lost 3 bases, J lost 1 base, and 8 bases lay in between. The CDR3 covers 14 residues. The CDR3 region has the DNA TGTGCCAGCAGCTTCGGTAGCGGCACAGATACGCAGTATTTT. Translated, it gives CASSFGSGTDTQYF.

The DNA for the CDR3 is TGTGCCAGCAGTCACAGGGGGCCCAATCAGCCCCAGCATTTT. Its translation is CASSHRGPNQPQHF. This chain joins TRBV27 and TRBJ1-5, with TRBD1 identical over 9 bases. CDR1 and CDR2 from the germline V gene are MNHEY and SMNVEV (reference sequence). The V and J ends lost 5 bases and 3 bases, in that order; junction bases with no gene match: 2. The CDR3 is 14 residues long.

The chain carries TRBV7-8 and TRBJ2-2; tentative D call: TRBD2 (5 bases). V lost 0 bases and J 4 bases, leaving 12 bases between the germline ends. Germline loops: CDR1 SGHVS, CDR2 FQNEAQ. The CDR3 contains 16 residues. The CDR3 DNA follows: TGTGCCAGCAGCTTAGCCACGGGGTGGGGCACCGGGGAGCTGTTTTTT. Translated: CASSLATGWGTGELFF.

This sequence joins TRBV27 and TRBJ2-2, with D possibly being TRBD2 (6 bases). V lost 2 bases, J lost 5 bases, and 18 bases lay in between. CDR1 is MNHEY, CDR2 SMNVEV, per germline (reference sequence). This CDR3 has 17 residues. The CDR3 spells CASSLALAGTVTGELFF. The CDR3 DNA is TGTGCCAGCAGTTTAGCCTTGGCGGGGACGGTGACCGGGGAGCTGTTTTTT.

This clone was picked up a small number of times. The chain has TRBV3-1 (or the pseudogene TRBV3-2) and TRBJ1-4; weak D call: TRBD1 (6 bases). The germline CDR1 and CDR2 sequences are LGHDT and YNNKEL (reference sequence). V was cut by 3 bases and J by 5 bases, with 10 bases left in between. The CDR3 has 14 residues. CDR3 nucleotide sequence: TGTGCCAGCAGCCAGCGGGGGCAGAATGAAAAACTGTTTTTT. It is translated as CASSQRGQNEKLFF.

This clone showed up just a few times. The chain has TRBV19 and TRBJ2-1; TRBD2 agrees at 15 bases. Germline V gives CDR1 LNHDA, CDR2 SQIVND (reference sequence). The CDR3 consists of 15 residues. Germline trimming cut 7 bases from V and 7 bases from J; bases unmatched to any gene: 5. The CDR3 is CASKRTSGGANEQFF. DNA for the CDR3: TGTGCCAGTAAGCGGACTAGCGGGGGGGCTAATGAGCAGTTCTTC.

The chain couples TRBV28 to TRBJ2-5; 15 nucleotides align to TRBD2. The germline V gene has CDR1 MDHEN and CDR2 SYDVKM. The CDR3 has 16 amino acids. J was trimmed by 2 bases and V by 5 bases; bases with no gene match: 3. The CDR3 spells CASSMGLAGGQETQYF. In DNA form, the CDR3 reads TGTGCCAGCAGTATGGGACTAGCGGGGGGTCAAGAGACCCAGTACTTC.

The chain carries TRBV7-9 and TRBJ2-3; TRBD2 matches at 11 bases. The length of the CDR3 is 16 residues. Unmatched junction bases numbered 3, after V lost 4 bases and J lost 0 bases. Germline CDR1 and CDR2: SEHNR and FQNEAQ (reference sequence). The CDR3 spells CASSSGTSGSTDTQYF. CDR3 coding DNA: TGTGCCAGCAGCTCGGGGACTAGCGGTAGCACAGATACGCAGTATTTT.

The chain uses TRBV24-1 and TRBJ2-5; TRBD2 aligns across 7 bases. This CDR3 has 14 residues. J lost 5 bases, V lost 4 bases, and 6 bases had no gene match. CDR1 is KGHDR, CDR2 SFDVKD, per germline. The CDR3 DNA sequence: TGTGCCACCAGTGACCCAGGGCGGGGGGAGACCCAGTACTTC. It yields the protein CATSDPGRGETQYF.

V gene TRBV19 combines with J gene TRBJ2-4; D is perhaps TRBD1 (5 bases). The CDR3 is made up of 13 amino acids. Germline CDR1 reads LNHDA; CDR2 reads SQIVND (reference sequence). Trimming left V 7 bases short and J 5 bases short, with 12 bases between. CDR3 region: CASTRQGENIQYF. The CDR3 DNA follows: TGTGCCAGTACACGGCAGGGTGAAAACATTCAGTACTTC.